These T cell receptor beta chains were read from a single sample in a study of cytomegalovirus exposure and HLA in healthy donors. The table came from immunoSEQ multiplex PCR; TCRdb's copy has only in-frame clones and leaves some out. The sample has over 150,000 clones, roughly 85% seen once; the top ten hold roughly 1.3%. Input material: PBMCs. Receptors were obtained from a woman in her forties or fifties in good health and CMV-seronegative. Both conserved end residues are part of each CDR3. Fields, in order: D gene, V gene, clone size, J gene, CDR3 protein, CDR3 DNA. D genes are given only for firm matches. Part of the rows lack a size; the others show once, few, many or a class for expanded clones.

NA,TRBV4-3,NA,TRBJ2-5,CASSRLTGSRETQYF,TGCGCCAGCAGCCGATTGACGGGGTCGCGAGAGACCCAGTACTTC
NA,TRBV4-1,once,TRBJ2-1,CASSPRWGGALNEQFF,TGCGCCAGCAGCCCCAGATGGGGGGGGGCGCTCAATGAGCAGTTCTTC
TRBD2,TRBV27,NA,TRBJ2-1,CASSLGGTLRGSEQFF,TGTGCCAGCAGTTTGGGGGGGACCCTCCGGGGGAGTGAGCAGTTCTTC
NA,TRBV9,NA,TRBJ2-7,CASSTLSYSYEQYF,TGTGCCAGCAGCACCTTATCCTACTCCTACGAGCAGTACTTC
TRBD2,TRBV19,NA,TRBJ2-2,CASTWGGSTGELFF,TGTGCCAGCACGTGGGGGGGTTCCACCGGGGAGCTGTTTTTT
NA,TRBV19,NA,TRBJ1-5,CASTPGSTHQPQHF,TGTGCCAGTACCCCGGGATCTACTCATCAGCCCCAGCATTTT
TRBD2,TRBV5-1,NA,TRBJ2-3,CASSPGLAVLTDTQYF,TGCGCCAGCAGCCCGGGACTAGCGGTTCTCACAGATACGCAGTATTTT
NA,TRBV9,NA,TRBJ2-3,CASSPGVRDTQYF,TGTGCCAGCAGCCCCGGGGTGAGAGATACGCAGTATTTT
NA,TRBV7-6,NA,TRBJ2-1,CASSADSYNEQFF,TGTGCCAGCAGCGCCGACAGCTACAATGAGCAGTTCTTC
TRBD2,TRBV9,NA,TRBJ2-1,CASSVGGLAVVEQFF,TGTGCCAGCAGCGTAGGGGGACTAGCGGTGGTTGAGCAGTTCTTC
NA,TRBV25-1,NA,TRBJ1-5,CASSGGLGPQHF,TGTGCCAGCAGTGGGGGCCTTGGGCCCCAGCATTTT
TRBD1,TRBV5-4,NA,TRBJ1-1,CASSLIGTEFRANTEAFF,TGTGCCAGCAGCTTAATCGGGACAGAATTCCGAGCGAACACTGAAGCTTTCTTT
TRBD2,TRBV6-1,few,TRBJ2-3,CASSEDPSGVSTDTQYF,TGTGCCAGCAGTGAAGACCCTAGCGGGGTCAGCACAGATACGCAGTATTTT
NA,TRBV27,few,TRBJ1-1,CASSQGNTEAFF,TGTGCCAGCAGTCAGGGGAACACTGAAGCTTTCTTT
TRBD2,TRBV13,NA,TRBJ2-5,CASSLGLAGIQETQYF,TGTGCCAGCAGCTTAGGCCTAGCGGGGATCCAAGAGACCCAGTACTTC
TRBD2,TRBV9,NA,TRBJ2-7,CASSSVSERDQQYF,TGTGCCAGCAGCTCAGTGAGCGAGCGGGACCAGCAGTACTTC
NA,TRBV11-1,NA,TRBJ1-2,CASSWQGRGYTF,TGTGCCAGCAGCTGGCAGGGGAGAGGCTACACCTTC
TRBD2,TRBV5-4,NA,TRBJ2-7,CASSRSGGTTLGYEQYF,TGTGCCAGCAGCCGCTCTGGGGGGACTACCTTGGGATACGAGCAGTACTTC
TRBD1,TRBV28,NA,TRBJ2-7,CASSRFGQGNYEQYF,TGTGCCAGCTCCCGATTTGGACAGGGGAACTACGAGCAGTACTTC
NA,TRBV6-5,NA,TRBJ2-1,CASSYFSLGAYNEQFF,TGTGCCAGCAGTTACTTTAGCTTAGGGGCCTACAATGAGCAGTTCTTC
NA,TRBV9,NA,TRBJ2-6,CASSGKPHRVSGANVLTF,TGTGCCAGCAGCGGTAAGCCCCACAGGGTCTCTGGGGCCAACGTCCTGACTTTC
TRBD1,TRBV28,NA,TRBJ2-7,CASSLGQGPYEQYF,TGTGCCAGCAGTCTTGGACAGGGGCCCTACGAGCAGTACTTC
TRBD2,TRBV5-1,NA,TRBJ2-5,CASSPRTSGRIGETQYF,TGCGCCAGCAGCCCGAGGACTAGCGGGAGAATCGGGGAGACCCAGTACTTC
NA,TRBV10-3,few,TRBJ1-1,CAISESPGLNTEAFF,TGTGCCATCAGTGAGTCACCCGGACTCAACACTGAAGCTTTCTTT
NA,TRBV28,NA,TRBJ1-6,CASSLVKGGGYSPLHF,TGTGCCAGCAGTTTAGTTAAGGGAGGGGGATATTCACCCCTCCACTTT
NA,TRBV27,once,TRBJ2-6,CASERAYSGANVLTF,TGTGCCAGTGAGCGGGCCTACTCTGGGGCCAACGTCCTGACTTTC
NA,TRBV5-4,NA,TRBJ1-2,CASSFGGSYGYTF,TGTGCCAGCAGCTTCGGTGGTTCCTACGGCTACACCTTC
TRBD1,TRBV27,once,TRBJ2-7,CASSHLPDRGYEQYF,TGTGCCAGCAGTCACCTCCCCGACAGGGGGTACGAGCAGTACTTC
NA,TRBV6-8,NA,TRBJ1-5,CASCRDYSNQPQHF,TGTGCCAGCTGCCGGGATTATAGCAATCAGCCCCAGCATTTT
TRBD2,TRBV7-9,NA,TRBJ2-7,CASSWVGGNSHEQYF,TGTGCCAGCAGCTGGGTCGGGGGGAACTCTCACGAGCAGTACTTC
NA,TRBV4-1,few,TRBJ2-1,CASSPGRVGNEQFF,TGCGCCAGCAGCCCCGGCAGGGTAGGCAATGAGCAGTTCTTC
NA,TRBV14,few,TRBJ1-1,CASSPEGRLNTEAFF,TGTGCCAGCAGCCCGGAGGGCAGATTGAACACTGAAGCTTTCTTT
TRBD1,TRBV28,NA,TRBJ2-5,CASSQGTGQETQYF,TGTGCCAGCAGCCAAGGGACAGGGCAAGAGACCCAGTACTTC
TRBD1,TRBV7-2,few,TRBJ2-7,CASSLKGQGLGEQYF,TGTGCCAGCAGCTTAAAGGGACAGGGGCTGGGCGAGCAGTACTTC
TRBD2,TRBV2,NA,TRBJ2-7,CASSEGLAGYYEQYF,TGTGCCAGCAGTGAAGGGCTAGCGGGATACTACGAGCAGTACTTC